This T cell receptor beta chain was captured by sequencing in a study of cytomegalovirus exposure and HLA in healthy donors. In the case of this clone: Its target is not known.

Study-wide points: Investigators reported under 200 TCR beta chains as tied to cytomegalovirus. The HLA-A and HLA-B alleles of most subjects were reportedly predicted accurately from TCR beta sequences. DRB1 had the most TCR associations and HLA-C the fewest, a later analysis found, with rates varying by HLA locus.

PCR employed 60 Vbeta and 13 Jbeta primers. Authors' analysis steps: Among the unique TCR beta chains that a later analysis counted, 80 million to 100 million in all, about 11 million were shared. The method was immunoSEQ multiplex PCR; TCRdb's version includes in-frame clones alone and lacks a portion of them. V, J and clone size were drawn from that table, and D and trimming were deduced from the DNA. The repertoire holds about 160,000 clones, with approximately 80% as singletons. The TCR originated in a man aged 50 to 60 in good health and CMV-seropositive. Sequenced material: PBMCs.

The CDR3 loop is CASTPGQGVGNTIYF. CDR3 bases: TGTGCCAGCACCCCGGGACAGGGCGTTGGAAACACCATATATTTT. The rearrangement joins TRBV28 to TRBJ1-3; TRBD1 matches 9 bases. The CDR3 totals 15 residues. Germline CDR1 is MDHEN and CDR2 is SYDVKM. Unmatched junction bases numbered 7, after V lost 7 bases and J lost 3 bases.